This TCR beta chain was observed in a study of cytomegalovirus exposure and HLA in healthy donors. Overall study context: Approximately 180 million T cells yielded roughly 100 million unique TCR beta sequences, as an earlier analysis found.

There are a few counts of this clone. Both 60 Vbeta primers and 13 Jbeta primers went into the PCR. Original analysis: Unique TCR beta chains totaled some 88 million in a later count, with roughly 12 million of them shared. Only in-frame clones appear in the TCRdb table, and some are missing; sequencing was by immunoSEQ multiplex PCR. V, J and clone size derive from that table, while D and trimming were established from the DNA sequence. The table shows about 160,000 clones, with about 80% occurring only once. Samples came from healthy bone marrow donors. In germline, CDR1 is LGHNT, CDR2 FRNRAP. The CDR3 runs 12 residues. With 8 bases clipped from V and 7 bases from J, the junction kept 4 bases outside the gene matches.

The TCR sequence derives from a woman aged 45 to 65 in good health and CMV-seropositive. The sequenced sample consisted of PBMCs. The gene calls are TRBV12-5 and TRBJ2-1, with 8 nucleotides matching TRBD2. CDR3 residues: CASREGWNEQFF. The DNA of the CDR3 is TGTGCTAGTCGGGAGGGTTGGAATGAGCAGTTCTTC.